What follows are 22 T cell receptor beta chains derived from one specimen sequenced in a study of blood T cell repertoires in COVID-19. Assay used: immunoSEQ multiplex PCR; TCRdb lists only in-frame clones, some missing. Of under 150,000 clones in the sample, roughly nine tenths were seen once. The sequenced sample was peripheral blood. Source of these receptors: a man aged 55 to 70 with COVID-19, enrolled during active disease.

The V call is TRBV30, the J call TRBJ2-1; D gene uncertain. The CDR3 runs 14 residues. Trimming left V 4 bases short and J 0 bases short, with 10 bases between. Looked up from germline, CDR1 is GTSNPN and CDR2 is SVGIG (reference sequence). The CDR3 sequence is CAWTHESSYNEQFF. The CDR3 bases are TGTGCCTGGACCCACGAGAGCTCCTACAATGAGCAGTTCTTC.

J is TRBJ1-1 and V is TRBV5-1, with TRBD1 identical over 7 bases. Per the germline V gene, CDR1 is SGHRS and CDR2 is YFSETQ. Losses at the gene ends were 4 bases for V and 4 bases for J; bases not matched to a gene: 4. The CDR3 runs to 13 residues. The CDR3 spells CASSMNRGTEAFF. For the CDR3, the DNA is TGCGCCAGCAGCATGAACAGGGGCACTGAAGCTTTCTTT. The full variable domain, completed using reference TRBV5-1 and TRBJ1-1, is KAGVTQTPRYLIKTRGQQVTLSCSPISGHRSVSWYQQTPGQGLQFLFEYFSETQRNKGNFPGRFSGRQFSNSRSEMNVSTLELGDSALYLCASSMNRGTEAFFGQGTRLTVV.

The V and J genes are TRBV5-8 and TRBJ2-3; 10 nucleotides agree with TRBD2. The CDR3 runs to 14 residues. From germline, CDR1 is SGHTS and CDR2 YDEGEE. The ends lost 7 bases at V and 5 bases at J; junction bases unmatched: 7. CDR3 region: CASRRLAGKDTQYF. CDR3 coding DNA: TGTGCCAGCCGCCGACTAGCGGGTAAAGATACGCAGTATTTT.

The chain couples TRBV7-3 to TRBJ1-1; D may be TRBD1 (6 bases). The CDR3 contains 13 residues. Germline assignment: CDR1 SGHTA and CDR2 FQGTGA. Trimming shortened V by 2 bases and J by 4 bases, and 8 bases separated the two germline ends. CDR3 in DNA: TGTGCCAGCAGCTTAGGGGACACCACTGAAGCTTTCTTT. It encodes CASSLGDTTEAFF. Drawing the rest from reference TRBV7-3 and TRBJ1-1, the complete variable domain is GAGVSQTPSNKVTEKGKYVELRCDPISGHTALYWYRQSLGQGPEFLIYFQGTGAADDSGLPNDRFFAVRPEGSVSTLKIQRTERGDSAVYLCASSLGDTTEAFFGQGTRLTVV.

The chain joins TRBV27 to TRBJ2-1, with 8 bases aligning to TRBD2. There are 12 residues in the CDR3. CDR1 MNHEY and CDR2 SMNVEV come from the germline V gene (reference sequence). The V and J ends lost 5 bases and 16 bases, in that order; junction bases with no gene match: 10. For the CDR3, the DNA is TGTGCCAGCAGTCTCCCTAGCGGGCCCCTATTCTTC. It codes for CASSLPSGPLFF.

For the CDR3, the DNA is TGTGCCATCACCCCACAGGGGCGACTTGATGGCTACACCTTC. Residues: CAITPQGRLDGYTF. The rearrangement uses TRBV10-3 and TRBJ1-2; 7 bases line up with TRBD1. Unmatched junction bases numbered 11, after V lost 7 bases and J lost 6 bases. This CDR3 contains 14 residues. The germline CDR1 and CDR2 sequences are ENHRY and SYGVKD.

This clone was observed a single time. The chain combines TRBV2 with TRBJ2-6; D remains ambiguous. CDR3 length: 18 residues. CDR1 SNHLY and CDR2 FYNNEI come from the germline V gene. V lost 5 bases and J lost 0, with 17 bases in between. As DNA, the CDR3 is TGTGCCAGCAGTCCCTTGGGCCGCTCCCACTCTGGGGCCAACGTCCTGACTTTC. It specifies CASSPLGRSHSGANVLTF.

J is TRBJ2-5 and V is TRBV19; D not resolved. There are 13 residues in the CDR3. Germline CDR1 is LNHDA and CDR2 is SQIVND (reference sequence). V lost 10 bases, J lost 2 bases, and 14 bases lay in between. The DNA for the CDR3 is TGTGCCACCTCGCCCCGGAGTCAAGAGACCCAGTACTTC. It is translated as CATSPRSQETQYF.

In this sample, this clone is medium-sized (0.01 to 0.1%). CDR3 DNA: TGTGCCAGTAGTTCTTATGGACAGGGAAGCTCTGGGGCCAACGTCCTGACTTTC. Protein product: CASSSYGQGSSGANVLTF. This chain uses TRBV19 with TRBJ2-6; 8 bases agree with TRBD1. V lost 5 bases, J lost 0 bases, and 9 bases stayed unmatched. The germline CDR1 and CDR2 sequences are LNHDA and SQIVND (reference sequence). CDR3 length: 18 amino acids.

V gene TRBV4-1 combines with J gene TRBJ1-4, with unresolved D. CDR1 and CDR2 (germline): MGHRA, YSYEKL. V gave up 4 bases and J gave up 7 bases, with 16 bases separating them. The CDR3 totals 15 residues. The CDR3 DNA reads TGCGCCAGCAGCCCTTCGGGAAAGGGTATTGAAAAACTGTTTTTT. Its protein is CASSPSGKGIEKLFF.

Written as DNA, the CDR3 is TGTGCCAGCAGCTTTTACAGGAATGAGCAGTTCTTC. Encoded protein: CASSFYRNEQFF. The gene calls are TRBV7-8 and TRBJ2-1; D might be TRBD1 (5 bases). Germline V CDR1 and CDR2: SGHVS, FQNEAQ. This CDR3 is built from 12 residues. Trimming left V 3 bases short and J 7 bases short, with 7 bases between.

J is TRBJ2-7 and V is TRBV9; possibly TRBD1 for D (5 bases). Germline CDR1 and CDR2: SGDLS and YYNGEE. CDR3 length: 14 amino acids. Trimming stripped 0 bases from V and 5 bases from J, with 12 bases between. CDR3 region: CASSVGSRAHEQYF. As DNA, the CDR3 is TGTGCCAGCAGCGTAGGAAGCAGGGCCCACGAGCAGTACTTC.

This clone appeared a single time. The chain couples TRBV4-1 to TRBJ2-7; perhaps TRBD2 as D (5 bases). This CDR3 spans 14 amino acids. Germline CDR1 and CDR2: MGHRA and YSYEKL. With 4 bases removed from V and 3 bases from J, the gap between germline ends came to 13 bases. The CDR3 DNA follows: TGCGCCAGCAGCCCCGGGGTGTACAGCTACGAGCAGTACTTC. Its translation is CASSPGVYSYEQYF.

This chain links TRBV10-3 with TRBJ2-1, with 10 bases that match TRBD2. The CDR3 totals 20 residues. J gave up 2 bases and V 2 bases, and 15 bases lay outside the gene matches. Germline-derived CDR1 and CDR2 are ENHRY and SYGVKD. For the CDR3, the DNA is TGTGCCATCAGTGAGATTTGGGCTAGCGGGAGCAGTAGTACCTACAATGAGCAGTTCTTC. Amino acid sequence: CAISEIWASGSSSTYNEQFF.

The chain joins TRBV19 to TRBJ2-1; 9 bases are shared with TRBD1. The trim removed 8 bases at V and 7 bases at J, leaving 15 bases unmatched. The CDR3 contains 16 residues. Germline V gives CDR1 LNHDA, CDR2 SQIVND (reference sequence). Here the CDR3 reads CASGTGNILVGNEQFF. The CDR3 nucleotides are TGTGCCAGTGGGACAGGGAATATTTTAGTTGGAAATGAGCAGTTCTTC.

The rearrangement uses TRBV6-2 or TRBV6-3 and TRBJ2-7; 12 bases are shared with TRBD2. Germline CDR1 reads MNHEY; CDR2 reads SVGEGT. This CDR3 has 16 amino acids. J was trimmed by 0 bases and V by 2 bases; bases with no gene match: 2. The CDR3 spells CASSYMTSGSSYEQYF. CDR3 nucleotide sequence: TGTGCCAGCAGTTACATGACTAGCGGGAGCTCCTACGAGCAGTACTTC.

This chain uses TRBV6-2 or TRBV6-3 with TRBJ1-1; perhaps TRBD1 as D (5 bases). The CDR3 runs to 15 residues. V lost 6 bases to trimming and J lost 0 bases, with 14 bases between them. Germline CDR1 reads MNHEY; CDR2 reads SVGEGT. CDR3 amino acids: CASSLRQLLNTEAFF. The CDR3 DNA reads as TGTGCCAGCAGCCTCCGACAGTTACTGAACACTGAAGCTTTCTTT.

This sequence joins TRBV19 and TRBJ2-2; the D is unclear. From germline, CDR1 is LNHDA and CDR2 SQIVND (reference sequence). The CDR3 consists of 14 residues. V was pared by 3 bases and J by 4 bases, with 9 bases between. CDR3 amino acids: CASSIRGSTGELFF. The CDR3 nucleotides are TGTGCCAGTAGTATCCGCGGTTCCACCGGGGAGCTGTTTTTT.

The rearrangement joins TRBV19 to TRBJ2-1; TRBD2 matches at 11 bases. CDR1 is LNHDA, CDR2 SQIVND, per germline (reference sequence). This CDR3 comprises 13 residues. With V trimmed by 2 bases and J by 16 bases, 7 bases remained unmatched. This CDR3 is CASSINSGRAYFF. DNA of the CDR3: TGTGCCAGTAGTATAAATAGCGGGAGGGCCTATTTCTTC. Together with reference TRBV19 and TRBJ2-1, the CDR3 gives the full variable domain: DGGITQSPKYLFRKEGQNVTLSCEQNLNHDAMYWYRQDPGQGLRLIYYSQIVNDFQKGDIAEGYSVSREKKESFPLTVTSAQKNPTAFYLCASSINSGRAYFFGPGTRLTVL.

The chain's CDR3 is CASSLRTSGLTGELFF. CDR3 nucleotide sequence: TGTGCCAGCAGCCTCCGGACTAGCGGCTTAACCGGGGAGCTGTTTTTT. The chain has TRBV3-1 (or the pseudogene TRBV3-2) and TRBJ2-2; TRBD2 agrees at 10 bases. The CDR3 contains 16 residues. CDR1 and CDR2 (germline): LGHDT, YNNKEL (reference sequence). The J segment lost 5 bases and the V segment lost 4 bases, leaving 7 bases of the junction unmatched.

This clone was observed a single time. This chain connects TRBV4-1 to TRBJ1-4; maybe TRBD1 (6 bases). In germline, CDR1 is MGHRA, CDR2 YSYEKL. V was pared by 0 bases and J by 3 bases, with 11 bases between. CDR3 length: 16 residues. The DNA of the CDR3 is TGCGCCAGCAGCCAAGATCCGAGGGGGTCTAATGAAAAACTGTTTTTT. Protein product: CASSQDPRGSNEKLFF.

This chain links TRBV27 with TRBJ2-7; the match to TRBD2 covers 11 bases. Germline V gene sequence: CDR1 MNHEY, CDR2 SMNVEV (reference sequence). The length of the CDR3 is 13 residues. Losses at the gene ends were 3 bases for V and 5 bases for J; bases not matched to a gene: 0. The CDR3 is CASSLGLADEQYF. As DNA, the CDR3 is TGTGCCAGCAGTTTGGGACTAGCGGACGAGCAGTACTTC.